This T cell receptor beta chain comes out of a study of Graves' ophthalmopathy and Graves' hyperthyroidism. Findings of the study overall: Blood also carried most expanded thyroid clonotypes exceeding 0.001 frequency.

CAS ≥3, NOSPECS ≥4, moderate-to-severe activity and duration under 3 months marked donors with ophthalmopathy. This clonotype has just a few counts. What it binds is not known. Trimming cost V 5 bases and J 3 bases; bases outside gene matches: 10. Looked up from germline, CDR1 is DFQATT and CDR2 is SNEGSKA (reference sequence). This CDR3 spans 15 amino acids. Investigators amplified TCR beta CDR3 regions from RNA transcripts. The first-round RT-PCR employed HTBI primers together with the Qiagen OneStep RT-PCR kit. A multiplex PCR was then performed as the second round. TCRdb called the multiplex PCR reads again in MiXCR, with one record for every CDR3 protein. The table shows approximately 210,000 distinct CDR3 sequences, with around a fifth occurring only once.

This clonotype originated in a woman in her fifties or sixties with Graves' ophthalmopathy. The rearrangement joins TRBV20-1 to TRBJ1-5; 7 bases align to TRBD1. The sequenced sample was peripheral blood. The CDR3 sequence: CSALLLDRNNQPQHF. The CDR3 DNA is TGCAGTGCTCTCCTCCTGGACAGGAACAATCAGCCCCAGCATTTT.